A selection of T cell receptor beta chains follows, all from one sample in a study of blood T cell repertoires in COVID-19. Here immunoSEQ multiplex PCR was the method, and the copy in TCRdb shows in-frame clones only, minus some. Among 55,000 to 70,000 clones listed, 80% to 90% were seen once. Sequencing input: peripheral blood. The origin of the receptors is a man in his 60s with active or convalescent COVID-19. CDR3s include the opening cysteine and the closing phenylalanine or tryptophan. The D gene is left open where the match is weak. Only part of the rows carry a size: once, few, many, or a class if the clone is expanded.

CDR3: CASSPGQGRSNNSPLHF
DNA: TGTGCCAGTAGCCCGGGACAGGGGCGAAGCAATAATTCACCCCTCCACTTT
V: TRBV19
J: TRBJ1-6
size: -
D: TRBD1

CDR3: CASSLRQGRNEKLFF
DNA: TGTGCCAGCAGTTTAAGACAGGGGCGGAATGAAAAACTGTTTTTT
V: TRBV27
J: TRBJ1-4
size: once
D: TRBD1

CDR3: CASSLTSQPQHF
DNA: TGTGCCAGCAGTCTAACTAGCCAGCCCCAGCATTTT
V: TRBV28
J: TRBJ1-5
size: -
D: -

CDR3: CSVGAGENTGELFF
DNA: TGCAGCGTTGGAGCAGGGGAGAACACCGGGGAGCTGTTTTTT
V: TRBV29-1
J: TRBJ2-2
size: -
D: -

CDR3: CASSDQNQPQHF
DNA: TGTGCCAGCAGTGACCAAAATCAGCCCCAGCATTTT
V: TRBV6-1
J: TRBJ1-5
size: -
D: -

CDR3: CASSFRPGQGSRTEAFF
DNA: TGTGCCAGCAGCTTCCGACCGGGACAGGGTTCCCGCACTGAAGCTTTCTTT
V: TRBV7-7
J: TRBJ1-1
size: -
D: TRBD1

CDR3: CASSRGVGETQYF
DNA: TGTGCCAGCAGTCGAGGTGTTGGGGAGACCCAGTACTTC
V: TRBV27
J: TRBJ2-5
size: -
D: -

CDR3: CASTLDRNQPQHF
DNA: TGTGCCAGTACCTTAGACAGAAATCAGCCCCAGCATTTT
V: TRBV19
J: TRBJ1-5
size: once
D: -

CDR3: CASSPQGQYYGYTF
DNA: TGTGCCAGCAGCCCCCAGGGACAGTACTATGGCTACACCTTC
V: TRBV6-5
J: TRBJ1-2
size: -
D: TRBD1

CDR3: CASSLNEGGADTQYF
DNA: TGTGCCAGCAGCTTAAACGAGGGAGGTGCAGATACGCAGTATTTT
V: TRBV7-7
J: TRBJ2-3
size: -
D: -

CDR3: CASRSTGTGGRLGYTF
DNA: TGTGCCAGCAGGTCGACCGGGACAGGGGGGAGATTAGGCTACACCTTC
V: TRBV27
J: TRBJ1-2
size: few
D: TRBD1

CDR3: CASRFPGISYEQYF
DNA: TGTGCCAGCAGATTCCCGGGAATCTCCTACGAGCAGTACTTC
V: TRBV6-5
J: TRBJ2-7
size: -
D: -

CDR3: CAREAVQYEQYF
DNA: TGTGCCAGAGAAGCAGTACAGTACGAGCAGTACTTC
V: TRBV6-5
J: TRBJ2-7
size: -
D: -

CDR3: CAISGPGRLDTQYF
DNA: TGTGCCATCAGTGGGCCGGGGAGATTAGATACGCAGTATTTT
V: TRBV10-3
J: TRBJ2-3
size: -
D: -

CDR3: CASSFRTLAGELFF
DNA: TGTGCCAGCAGTTTCAGGACTCTGGCCGGGGAGCTGTTTTTT
V: TRBV27
J: TRBJ2-2
size: -
D: -

CDR3: CASSTLGQVNQPQHF
DNA: TGTGCCAGCAGTACCCTAGGACAAGTCAATCAGCCCCAGCATTTT
V: TRBV5-6
J: TRBJ1-5
size: -
D: -

CDR3: CASTPGDILAKNIQYF
DNA: TGTGCCAGCACCCCGGGAGACATCCTAGCCAAAAACATTCAGTACTTC
V: TRBV6-2/TRBV6-3
J: TRBJ2-4
size: -
D: -

CDR3: CASSPGQPNTGELFF
DNA: TGCGCCAGCAGCCCGGGACAACCAAACACCGGGGAGCTGTTTTTT
V: TRBV5-1
J: TRBJ2-2
size: -
D: -

CDR3: CASSLGTEREQYF
DNA: TGCGCCAGCAGCTTAGGGACAGAGCGAGAGCAGTACTTC
V: TRBV5-1
J: TRBJ2-7
size: -
D: TRBD1

CDR3: CASSPQPSTGGSGYTF
DNA: TGTGCCAGCAGCCCACAACCTTCGACAGGGGGAAGCGGCTACACCTTC
V: TRBV11-2
J: TRBJ1-2
size: -
D: TRBD1

CDR3: CASSLDRRRSDNEKLFF
DNA: TGTGCCAGCAGCTTAGACCGTAGGAGGAGCGATAATGAAAAACTGTTTTTT
V: TRBV7-2
J: TRBJ1-4
size: few
D: -

CDR3: CASSRGGGAGETQYF
DNA: TGTGCCAGCAGTCGGGGCGGGGGGGCCGGCGAGACCCAGTACTTC
V: TRBV6-5
J: TRBJ2-5
size: -
D: TRBD2

CDR3: CASIPGTGVWNEQFF
DNA: TGTGCCAGCATTCCCGGGACAGGGGTTTGGAATGAGCAGTTCTTC
V: TRBV2
J: TRBJ2-1
size: -
D: TRBD1

CDR3: CASSEVSGREETQYF
DNA: TGTGCCAGCAGTGAAGTCAGCGGGAGAGAAGAGACCCAGTACTTC
V: TRBV25-1
J: TRBJ2-5
size: -
D: TRBD2

CDR3: CASSLEGVASGPYEQYF
DNA: TGTGCCAGCAGCTTAGAGGGGGTGGCTAGCGGACCCTACGAGCAGTACTTC
V: TRBV7-2
J: TRBJ2-7
size: -
D: -

CDR3: CAWGGQVYEQYF
DNA: TGTGCCTGGGGGGGACAGGTCTACGAGCAGTACTTC
V: TRBV28
J: TRBJ2-7
size: -
D: -

CDR3: CASSVTRYTDTQYF
DNA: TGTGCCAGCAGCGTCACAAGATACACAGATACGCAGTATTTT
V: TRBV5-4
J: TRBJ2-3
size: -
D: -

CDR3: CATSSGGAGTGELFF
DNA: TGTGCCACCAGTTCAGGGGGCGCGGGCACCGGGGAGCTGTTTTTT
V: TRBV24-1
J: TRBJ2-2
size: -
D: TRBD1

CDR3: CATSRSTGTSYYGYTF
DNA: TGTGCCACCAGCAGATCAACCGGGACTTCCTACTATGGCTACACCTTC
V: TRBV15
J: TRBJ1-2
size: -
D: -

CDR3: CASMDRGTDTQYF
DNA: TGTGCCAGCATGGACAGGGGAACAGATACGCAGTATTTT
V: TRBV25-1
J: TRBJ2-3
size: -
D: TRBD1

CDR3: CASSLVASGDLIDEQFF
DNA: TGCGCCAGCAGCTTGGTGGCTAGCGGGGACCTAATCGATGAGCAGTTCTTC
V: TRBV5-1
J: TRBJ2-1
size: -
D: TRBD2